These T cell receptor beta chains were read from a single sample in a study of CD8+ T cells in alopecia areata. Measured with immunoSEQ multiplex PCR; TCRdb has only the in-frame clones, and not every one. The sample lists 200,000 or so clones, nearly 60% occurring once. The input for sequencing was CD4+ T cells sorted from blood, taken at week 24, from a patient treated with tofacitinib. These receptors all come from a human donor with alopecia areata. CDR3s include the opening cysteine and the closing phenylalanine or tryptophan. Each record gives: CDR3 DNA, CDR3 protein, D gene, V gene, J gene, clone size. D genes are given only for firm matches. Clone size appears in some rows only: once, few, many, or a class for an expanded clone.

DNA: TGTGCCAGCAGCCCGGCGACTAGGCTAGACGAGCAGTACTTC
CDR3: CASSPATRLDEQYF
D: -
V: TRBV5-6
J: TRBJ2-7
size: few

DNA: TGTGCCTGGAGTTCTGGACCCGGCGGTCAGCCCCAGCATTTT
CDR3: CAWSSGPGGQPQHF
D: -
V: TRBV30
J: TRBJ1-5
size: -

DNA: TGTGCCAGCAGTTTGGCGGGGGCCTCCACAGATACGCAGTATTTT
CDR3: CASSLAGASTDTQYF
D: -
V: TRBV28
J: TRBJ2-3
size: -

DNA: TGTGCCAGCAGCGTATACGGACAGGGCCCTGAAGCTTTCTTT
CDR3: CASSVYGQGPEAFF
D: TRBD1
V: TRBV9
J: TRBJ1-1
size: -

DNA: TGCAGCGTTCAGCACGGCGGGAGTAGGACAGATACGCAGTATTTT
CDR3: CSVQHGGSRTDTQYF
D: TRBD2
V: TRBV29-1
J: TRBJ2-3
size: -

DNA: TGTGCCAGCAGCGGCGCCACAGTTAACTATGGCTACACCTTC
CDR3: CASSGATVNYGYTF
D: -
V: TRBV9
J: TRBJ1-2
size: -

DNA: TGCAGCGTTGGGAGGGGGCGCGGAGAGACCCAGTACTTC
CDR3: CSVGRGRGETQYF
D: -
V: TRBV29-1
J: TRBJ2-5
size: -

DNA: TGTGCCACGAGCGGGGGAGGGAATGAGCAGTTCTTC
CDR3: CATSGGGNEQFF
D: TRBD2
V: TRBV10-3
J: TRBJ2-1
size: -

DNA: TGTGCCATCAACGGGCAGGGTGGAGGGGACTATGGCTACACCTTC
CDR3: CAINGQGGGDYGYTF
D: -
V: TRBV10-3
J: TRBJ1-2
size: -

DNA: TGTGCCAGCAGACGGACTAGCCTGAGCACAGATACGCAGTATTTT
CDR3: CASRRTSLSTDTQYF
D: TRBD2
V: TRBV5-4
J: TRBJ2-3
size: -

DNA: TGTGCCAGCAGTCCGTTGAATGGGCGGGGAAAAGAGACCCAGTACTTC
CDR3: CASSPLNGRGKETQYF
D: -
V: TRBV4-2
J: TRBJ2-5
size: -

DNA: TGCGCCAGCAGCCGGGACGCCAGCTACAATGAGCAGTTCTTC
CDR3: CASSRDASYNEQFF
D: -
V: TRBV5-1
J: TRBJ2-1
size: -

DNA: TGCAGCGTTGTTCTCCGGGACAGGGGGCGTGAGACCCAGTACTTC
CDR3: CSVVLRDRGRETQYF
D: TRBD1
V: TRBV29-1
J: TRBJ2-5
size: -

DNA: TGTGCCAGCAGTCCTGAGTTTGACACTGAAGCTTTCTTT
CDR3: CASSPEFDTEAFF
D: -
V: TRBV6-6
J: TRBJ1-1
size: -

DNA: TGTGCCAGCAGTACAGGGTCTGGCATTCAGTACTTC
CDR3: CASSTGSGIQYF
D: -
V: TRBV28
J: TRBJ2-4
size: -

DNA: TGTGCCAGCTCACCAGACTTACAAGAGACCCAGTACTTC
CDR3: CASSPDLQETQYF
D: -
V: TRBV18
J: TRBJ2-5
size: -

DNA: TGTGCCAGCATCCGGACTCGGACAGCCGAAGCTTTCTTT
CDR3: CASIRTRTAEAFF
D: -
V: TRBV5-6
J: TRBJ1-1
size: -

DNA: TGTGCCAGCAGCTTACGGGCGGGAGGGCAAGAGACCCAGTACTTC
CDR3: CASSLRAGGQETQYF
D: TRBD2
V: TRBV7-2
J: TRBJ2-5
size: few

DNA: TGCAGCGTTCCATCAGGGTCCAACACTGAAGCTTTCTTT
CDR3: CSVPSGSNTEAFF
D: -
V: TRBV29-1
J: TRBJ1-1
size: -

DNA: TGTGCCAGCAGTTTCAGATCCTGGACAGGGGAGGAGACCCAGTACTTC
CDR3: CASSFRSWTGEETQYF
D: TRBD1
V: TRBV27
J: TRBJ2-5
size: once

DNA: TGCGCCAGCAGCGCCGGGACTAACCAAGAGACCCAGTACTTC
CDR3: CASSAGTNQETQYF
D: TRBD2
V: TRBV5-1
J: TRBJ2-5
size: -

DNA: TGTGCCTGGAGTTCACGGGTGGGGCAGTACTTC
CDR3: CAWSSRVGQYF
D: -
V: TRBV30
J: TRBJ2-7
size: -

DNA: TGTGCCAGCAGCCCAGAGCGGGCCTCCGGGCCCCAGCATTTT
CDR3: CASSPERASGPQHF
D: -
V: TRBV27
J: TRBJ1-5
size: few

DNA: TGTGCCTGGAACGGGGCAACTAATGAAAAACTGTTTTTT
CDR3: CAWNGATNEKLFF
D: -
V: TRBV30
J: TRBJ1-4
size: few

DNA: TGCGCCAGCAGGGTGGACGGCTCCTACAATGAGCAGTTCTTC
CDR3: CASRVDGSYNEQFF
D: -
V: TRBV5-1
J: TRBJ2-1
size: -

DNA: TGTGCCAGCACCCCGAGAGACAGTTGGAACTATGGCTACACCTTC
CDR3: CASTPRDSWNYGYTF
D: -
V: TRBV5-6
J: TRBJ1-2
size: -

DNA: TGTGCCAGCAGCGGAATCGGGACAGCGTACCAAGAGACCCAGTACTTC
CDR3: CASSGIGTAYQETQYF
D: TRBD1
V: TRBV5-6
J: TRBJ2-5
size: -

DNA: TGCGCCAGCAGACCTCACGGGCTAGACTCCTACGAGCAGTACTTC
CDR3: CASRPHGLDSYEQYF
D: -
V: TRBV4-1
J: TRBJ2-7
size: -

DNA: TGCAGCGTTGAGGGTGTCTACGAGCAGTACTTC
CDR3: CSVEGVYEQYF
D: -
V: TRBV29-1
J: TRBJ2-7
size: -

DNA: TGTGCCAGCAGTTTTATTGGAGTAAGAGATTTGGGGGAGCTGTTTTTT
CDR3: CASSFIGVRDLGELFF
D: -
V: TRBV2
J: TRBJ2-2
size: -

DNA: TGTGCCAGCTCACCACAAGGACAGGGAGTGAATAATTCACCCCTCCACTTT
CDR3: CASSPQGQGVNNSPLHF
D: TRBD1
V: TRBV18
J: TRBJ1-6
size: -

DNA: TGCGCCAGCAGCTTGGAGCCTAGCGGAAAGACCCAGTACTTC
CDR3: CASSLEPSGKTQYF
D: TRBD2
V: TRBV5-1
J: TRBJ2-5
size: -

DNA: TGTGCCAGCAGTTTAGGCCCGGTCACTAGCGGGTACCACTACGAGCAGTACTTC
CDR3: CASSLGPVTSGYHYEQYF
D: TRBD2
V: TRBV28
J: TRBJ2-7
size: few

DNA: TGTGCCAGTAAAACGGGACAGATGAACACTGAAGCTTTCTTT
CDR3: CASKTGQMNTEAFF
D: TRBD1
V: TRBV28
J: TRBJ1-1
size: -

DNA: TGTGCCATCAGTGAACGGAAAGATGAGCAGTTCTTC
CDR3: CAISERKDEQFF
D: -
V: TRBV10-3
J: TRBJ2-1
size: -

DNA: TGTGCCAGCAGCCGACTAGCGGGAGACTACGAGCAGTACTTC
CDR3: CASSRLAGDYEQYF
D: TRBD2
V: TRBV7-9
J: TRBJ2-7
size: -

DNA: TGCGCCAGCAGCTGGGGGACAGCGAACACCGGGGAGCTGTTTTTT
CDR3: CASSWGTANTGELFF
D: TRBD1
V: TRBV4-3
J: TRBJ2-2
size: few

DNA: TGTGCCAGCTCAGGGACAGTCAACCAAGAGACCCAGTACTTC
CDR3: CASSGTVNQETQYF
D: TRBD1
V: TRBV18
J: TRBJ2-5
size: few

DNA: TGCGCCAGCAGCTTGGGGCTAGCGACCTACGAGCAGTACTTC
CDR3: CASSLGLATYEQYF
D: -
V: TRBV5-1
J: TRBJ2-7
size: -

DNA: TGTGCCAGTACCTCCGGGGTCCACACCGGGGAGCTGTTTTTT
CDR3: CASTSGVHTGELFF
D: -
V: TRBV19
J: TRBJ2-2
size: -

DNA: TGTGCCTGGAGTCAGACGTGGGGCACAGATACGCAGTATTTT
CDR3: CAWSQTWGTDTQYF
D: -
V: TRBV30
J: TRBJ2-3
size: -

DNA: TGTGCCAGCTCCACAACAGGGATGAGTCAGCCCCAGCATTTT
CDR3: CASSTTGMSQPQHF
D: -
V: TRBV18
J: TRBJ1-5
size: -

DNA: TGTGCCAGCAGTGAAGCCTGGGAGGGGGGGCAGTATTTT
CDR3: CASSEAWEGGQYF
D: -
V: TRBV2
J: TRBJ2-3
size: few

DNA: TGTGCCAGCAGCGTAGCCCCATCGAGGGGCAAGGGAGATACGCAGTATTTT
CDR3: CASSVAPSRGKGDTQYF
D: -
V: TRBV9
J: TRBJ2-3
size: many

DNA: TGTGCCAGCAGCCGGGCCAGCCTCCAAGAGACCCAGTACTTC
CDR3: CASSRASLQETQYF
D: -
V: TRBV9
J: TRBJ2-5
size: -

DNA: TGTGCCAGCAGTAGACAGGATCAAAAACGCGGCTACACCTTC
CDR3: CASSRQDQKRGYTF
D: -
V: TRBV6-1
J: TRBJ1-2
size: -

DNA: TGCGCCAGCAGCTTGGATAGACGGCCGAACTATAATTCACCCCTCCACTTT
CDR3: CASSLDRRPNYNSPLHF
D: -
V: TRBV5-1
J: TRBJ1-6
size: -

DNA: TGCAGCGTTGAGATAGGGGGGTATGGCATTCAGTACTTC
CDR3: CSVEIGGYGIQYF
D: -
V: TRBV29-1
J: TRBJ2-4
size: few

DNA: TGTGCCAGCAGTTACGGCCAGACTAGCTACGAGCAGTACTTC
CDR3: CASSYGQTSYEQYF
D: -
V: TRBV6-5
J: TRBJ2-7
size: few

DNA: TGTGCCAGCAGTCAAACGGACGGGAGCAATCAGCCCCAGCATTTT
CDR3: CASSQTDGSNQPQHF
D: -
V: TRBV27
J: TRBJ1-5
size: -

DNA: TGCGCCAGCAGCCAAGTAGAACTAGCGGTTACAGATACGCAGTATTTT
CDR3: CASSQVELAVTDTQYF
D: TRBD2
V: TRBV4-1
J: TRBJ2-3
size: -

DNA: TGTGCCAGCAGCCAGATAGCGGGAGTTCAAGAGACCCAGTACTTC
CDR3: CASSQIAGVQETQYF
D: TRBD2
V: TRBV7-9
J: TRBJ2-5
size: -

DNA: TGCAGCGTTGAAACCAGACTAGCGGGACTGGCCGGGGAGCTGTTTTTT
CDR3: CSVETRLAGLAGELFF
D: TRBD2
V: TRBV29-1
J: TRBJ2-2
size: -

DNA: TGTGCCAGCAGTCCACCGGGACAGGGGAACACTGAAGCTTTCTTT
CDR3: CASSPPGQGNTEAFF
D: TRBD1
V: TRBV6-5
J: TRBJ1-1
size: -

DNA: TGTGCCAGCAGCTCACAGGGGGCGGAAACAGATACGCAGTATTTT
CDR3: CASSSQGAETDTQYF
D: TRBD1
V: TRBV7-7
J: TRBJ2-3
size: -

DNA: TGTGCCAGCAGTTTATCGTGGGCTCTGGGTGTTCAGCCCCAGCATTTT
CDR3: CASSLSWALGVQPQHF
D: -
V: TRBV27
J: TRBJ1-5
size: -

DNA: TGTGCCAGCAGCCTGATGGACGGACCCAACACCGGGGAGCTGTTTTTT
CDR3: CASSLMDGPNTGELFF
D: -
V: TRBV7-6
J: TRBJ2-2
size: -